A single sample is the source of the 15 T cell receptor beta chains below, sequenced in a study of spatial heterogeneity in lung cancer (dated by TCRdb to about 2019). The time point label here, explained by the study, means: sample taken at primary tumor resection. For TCR sequencing, whole RNA was extracted from tumor and nontumor lung tissue, or from cryopreserved PBMC samples, and no cell sorting was done. Libraries were constructed by 5' RACE. These reads were obtained on a NextSeq 500. The public reads were quality trimmed at Q25 with fastp and then assembled into clones with MiXCR by TCRdb, keeping productive beta chains. Rows with a matching CDR3 protein are joined into one entry that keeps the most common DNA and genes. The sample includes some 2,100 distinct CDR3 sequences, with roughly 10% observed a single time. About 25% of the sample is held by the ten biggest clonotypes. The sample was normal lung tissue next to the tumor, taken at surgery. These receptors were taken from a male donor with early-stage non-small cell lung cancer.

The chain links TRBV6-1 to TRBJ2-7; 9 bases are a match to TRBD1. Germline trimming cut 4 bases from V and 5 bases from J; bases unmatched to any gene: 6. This CDR3 comprises 14 residues. Germline V gene sequence: CDR1 MNHNS, CDR2 SASEGT. CDR3 DNA: TGTGCCAGCAGTGTGGGACAGGGACTCCACGAGCAGTACTTC. This encodes CASSVGQGLHEQYF.

This clonotype is judged medium-sized. V is TRBV18 and J is TRBJ1-1; a possible D gene is TRBD1 (6 bases). Trimming pared 4 bases from V and 1 base from J, leaving 10 bases between. The CDR3 covers 14 residues. Germline CDR1 KGHSH, CDR2 LQKENI. This CDR3 reads CASSLGQTNTEAFF. CDR3 bases: TGTGCCAGCTCACTCGGACAGACGAACACTGAAGCTTTCTTT.

This clonotype is medium-sized within its sample. The V gene is TRBV6-2 or TRBV6-3, the J gene TRBJ2-5; TRBD2 matches 9 bases. With V trimmed by 5 bases and J by 3 bases, 7 bases remained unmatched. Germline V gives CDR1 MNHEY, CDR2 SVGEGT. CDR3 size: 15 residues. CDR3 region: CASSRPGLAEETQYF. CDR3 coding DNA: TGTGCCAGCAGTAGGCCGGGACTAGCAGAAGAGACCCAGTACTTC.

This chain connects TRBV29-1 to TRBJ2-5; 8 bases are a match to TRBD1. Germline V gene lookup returns CDR1 SQVTM and CDR2 ANQGSEA. The junction had 9 bases not matched to a gene; V was cut back by 3 bases and J by 9 bases. The CDR3 is 13 residues long. CDR3 sequence reads: CSVELTGARAQYF. The CDR3 DNA reads TGCAGCGTTGAGCTGACAGGGGCGAGGGCCCAGTACTTC.

This clonotype has a handful of counts. This chain connects TRBV11-1 to TRBJ2-2, with D uncertain. Germline CDR1 and CDR2: SGHAT and FQDESV (reference sequence). The CDR3 loop spans 14 amino acids. V lost 7 bases, J lost 4 bases, and 13 bases lay in between. The chain's CDR3 is CASTLSFGTGELFF. CDR3 nucleotide sequence: TGTGCCAGCACCCTTTCTTTTGGCACCGGGGAGCTGTTTTTT.

In its sample, this clonotype was seen a few times. The chain is built from TRBV28 and TRBJ1-1, with 9 bases identical to TRBD1. There are 14 residues in the CDR3. The germline V gene has CDR1 MDHEN and CDR2 SYDVKM. The V segment lost 6 bases and the J segment 4 bases; nucleotides outside the gene matches: 6. The CDR3 DNA follows: TGTGCCAGCAGGCACCGGGACAGGGTCACTGAAGCTTTCTTT. Its translation is CASRHRDRVTEAFF.

This clonotype was seen a few times. V and J are TRBV28 and TRBJ2-5; possible D gene TRBD2, 5 bases. V was shortened by 5 bases and J by 4 bases, with 14 bases between the two germline ends. The CDR3 consists of 14 residues. Germline loops: CDR1 MDHEN, CDR2 SYDVKM. The CDR3 sequence is CASSRGLGRETQYF. The CDR3 coding sequence is TGTGCCAGCAGTCGTGGACTCGGTAGAGAGACCCAGTACTTC. Drawing the rest from reference TRBV28 and TRBJ2-5, the complete variable domain is DVKVTQSSRYLVKRTGEKVFLECVQDMDHENMFWYRQDPGLGLRLIYFSYDVKMKEKGDIPEGYSVSREKKERFSLILESASTNQTSMYLCASSRGLGRETQYFGPGTRLLVL.

This clonotype showed up just a few times. The chain has TRBV28 and TRBJ2-3, with 10 positions matching TRBD2. V lost 5 bases, J lost 0 bases, and 11 bases stayed unmatched. This CDR3 comprises 18 residues. The germline CDR1 and CDR2 sequences are MDHEN and SYDVKM. The CDR3 DNA is TGTGCCAGCAGTATCGGACTTTCTAGCGGGAGAAGCACAGATACGCAGTATTTT. This sequence encodes CASSIGLSSGRSTDTQYF.

A note on this clonotype: Its ends do not fully match the called genes, so a read error is possible. CDR3: CVSSFKTGGNTEAFF. The CDR3 DNA follows: TGTGTCAGCAGCTTCAAGACAGGGGGAAACACTGAAGCCTTCTTT. V gene TRBV5-4 combines with J gene TRBJ1-1; 9 bases fit TRBD1. The V gene's germline CDR1 is SGHNT and CDR2 YYREEE (reference sequence). The length of the CDR3 is 15 residues.

This clonotype was picked up many times. This chain connects TRBV20-1 to TRBJ1-2; a weak D match, TRBD1 (5 bases). V lost 3 bases to trimming and J lost 8 bases, with 10 bases between them. This CDR3 spans 11 amino acids. The V gene's germline CDR1 is DFQATT and CDR2 SNEGSKA (reference sequence). CDR3 loop: CSASIPGGYTF. The CDR3 DNA reads TGCAGTGCTAGCATCCCAGGGGGCTACACCTTC.

This clonotype was counted many times. V and J are TRBV3-1 and TRBJ1-1; the D is unclear. CDR1 and CDR2 (germline): LGHDT, YNNKEL (reference sequence). CDR3 size: 14 residues. V lost 1 base and J lost 4, with 10 bases in between. The CDR3 here is CASSQGMGTTEAFF. The CDR3 DNA follows: TGTGCCAGCAGCCAAGGAATGGGTACCACTGAAGCTTTCTTT.

The table lists this clonotype with many counts. V gene TRBV18 combines with J gene TRBJ2-5, with D uncertain. Per the germline V gene, CDR1 is KGHSH and CDR2 is LQKENI. With 5 bases removed from V and 5 bases from J, the gap between germline ends came to 15 bases. The CDR3 totals 14 residues. The CDR3 nucleotides are TGTGCCAGCTCAGCCTCAGTTCAAGGGGAGACCCAGTACTTC. Protein product: CASSASVQGETQYF.

The chain combines TRBV6-4 with TRBJ2-3; 7 nucleotides match TRBD1. V gave up 3 bases and J gave up 5 bases; unmatched junction bases: 2. CDR3 size: 13 residues. Germline values: CDR1 MRHNA, CDR2 SNTAGT. The DNA of the CDR3 is TGTGCCAGCAGTGAACAGGGGTTAGATACGCAGTATTTT. Its protein product is CASSEQGLDTQYF.

At least ten counts were recorded for this clonotype. V usage is TRBV10-3 and J usage is TRBJ2-5; unclear D gene. V was shortened by 3 bases and J by 3 bases, with 11 bases between the two germline ends. The CDR3 is 14 residues long. The germline gives CDR1 ENHRY, CDR2 SYGVKD. The CDR3 loop reads CAISEGLFEETQYF. CDR3 DNA: TGTGCCATCAGTGAAGGGCTTTTCGAAGAGACCCAGTACTTC.

By its share, this clonotype is medium-sized. The rearrangement links TRBV6-2 or TRBV6-3 to TRBJ2-4, with D unclear. CDR1 is MNHEY and CDR2 is SVGEGT in the germline V gene. The CDR3 sequence is 17 residues long. The germline V and J ends were trimmed by 5 bases and 1 base, with 18 bases remaining between them. The CDR3 protein is CASSKMQTRSAKNIQYF. CDR3 in DNA: TGTGCCAGCAGTAAAATGCAGACGAGGTCGGCCAAAAACATTCAGTACTTC.